This TCR beta chain was observed in a study of cytomegalovirus exposure and HLA in healthy donors. General study findings and limits: The investigators catalogued 164 TCR beta chains as cytomegalovirus-associated.

The protocol was immunoSEQ multiplex PCR, while the TCRdb copy is restricted to in-frame clones and leaves out a portion. The sample records approximately 100,000 clones, around nine tenths being singletons. In regard to this clone: The target antigen is unknown.

Germline CDR1 SGDLS, CDR2 YYNGEE. The CDR3 has 15 residues. V was pared by 3 bases and J by 3 bases, with 6 bases of the junction left unmatched. The material sequenced was PBMCs. The genes are TRBV9 and TRBJ1-1; 9 positions match TRBD1. The clonotype comes from a woman aged 25 to 39 in good health and CMV-seronegative. In DNA form, the CDR3 reads TGTGCCAGCAGCGAGGGGACAGGGCCATACACTGAAGCTTTCTTT. The encoded protein is CASSEGTGPYTEAFF.